This T cell receptor (beta chain) was recovered during a study of T cell responses to AZD1222 COVID-19 vaccine. Overall study findings and caveats: A mostly white British donor set with more females was recruited, and clonal diversity was possibly underestimated. Only a handful of AZD1222 recipients, six or seven in all, had baseline seropositivity. Researchers report vaccine-associated CD4 TCRs spanning spike, with dominance at 160-218 and 743-854. A rise in Spike-specific TCR breadth and depth followed two AZD1222 doses.

The assay was immunoSEQ multiplex PCR, and TCRdb's table has in-frame clones only and misses some. The sample comprises more than 110,000 clones, 88% of which are singletons, and 3.1% rests with the top ten. Remarks on this clone: Its antigen is undetermined.

The CDR3 length is 13 residues. V was pared by 2 bases and J by 3 bases, with 7 bases between. This rearrangement joins TRBV12-3 or TRBV12-4 to TRBJ1-2; D ambiguous. The TCR sequence derives from an adult who received the AZD1222 COVID-19 vaccine. The sample was peripheral blood, taken 28 days after the second AZD1222 dose. Here the CDR3 DNA reads TGTGCCAGCAGTTTACAGGAACACTATGGCTACACCTTC. Amino acids: CASSLQEHYGYTF.